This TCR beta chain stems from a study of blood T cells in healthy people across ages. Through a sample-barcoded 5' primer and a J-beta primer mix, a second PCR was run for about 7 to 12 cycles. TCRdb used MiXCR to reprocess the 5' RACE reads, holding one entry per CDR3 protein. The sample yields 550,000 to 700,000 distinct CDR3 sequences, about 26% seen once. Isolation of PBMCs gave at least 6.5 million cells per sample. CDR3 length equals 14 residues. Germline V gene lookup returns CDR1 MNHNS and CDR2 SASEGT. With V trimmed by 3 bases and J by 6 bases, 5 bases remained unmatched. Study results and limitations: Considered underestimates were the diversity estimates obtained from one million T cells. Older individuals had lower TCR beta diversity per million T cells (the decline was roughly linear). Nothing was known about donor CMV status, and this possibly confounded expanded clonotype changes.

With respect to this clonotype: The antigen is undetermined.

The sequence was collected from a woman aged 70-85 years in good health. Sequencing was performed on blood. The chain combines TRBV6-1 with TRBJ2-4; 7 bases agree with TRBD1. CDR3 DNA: TGTGCCAGCAGTGACCCGGGACAGACAAACATTCAGTACTTC. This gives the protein CASSDPGQTNIQYF.